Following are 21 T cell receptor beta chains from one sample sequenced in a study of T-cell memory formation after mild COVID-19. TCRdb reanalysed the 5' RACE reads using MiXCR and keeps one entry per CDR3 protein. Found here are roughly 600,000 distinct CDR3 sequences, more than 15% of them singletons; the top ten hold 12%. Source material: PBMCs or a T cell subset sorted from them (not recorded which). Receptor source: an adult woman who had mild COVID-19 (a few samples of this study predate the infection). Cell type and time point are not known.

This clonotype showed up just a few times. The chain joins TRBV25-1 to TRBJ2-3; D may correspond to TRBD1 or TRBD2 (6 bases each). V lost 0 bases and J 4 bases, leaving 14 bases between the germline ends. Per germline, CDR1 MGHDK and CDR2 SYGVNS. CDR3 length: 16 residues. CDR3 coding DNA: TGTGCCAGCAGTGAATACGGGGGCTTAATCTCAGATACGCAGTATTTT. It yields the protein CASSEYGGLISDTQYF.

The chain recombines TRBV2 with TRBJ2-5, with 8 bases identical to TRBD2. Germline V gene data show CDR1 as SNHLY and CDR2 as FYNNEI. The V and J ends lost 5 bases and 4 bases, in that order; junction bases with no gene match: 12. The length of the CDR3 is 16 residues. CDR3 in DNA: TGTGCCAGCAGTCCCGAGGGACTAGAGTTTGGAGAGACCCAGTACTTC. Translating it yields CASSPEGLEFGETQYF.

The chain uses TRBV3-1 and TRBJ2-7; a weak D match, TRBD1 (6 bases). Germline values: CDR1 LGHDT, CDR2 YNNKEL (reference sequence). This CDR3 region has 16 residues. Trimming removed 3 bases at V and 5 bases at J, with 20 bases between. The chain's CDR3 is CASSHVAWQGSNEQYF. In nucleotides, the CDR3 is TGTGCCAGCAGCCACGTCGCCTGGCAGGGGTCAAACGAGCAGTACTTC.

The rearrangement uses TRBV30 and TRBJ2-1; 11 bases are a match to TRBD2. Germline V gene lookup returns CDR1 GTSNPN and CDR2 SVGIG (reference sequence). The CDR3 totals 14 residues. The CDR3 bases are TGTGCAACCGCCTTAGCGGGGGGGCGCAATGAGCAGTTCTTC. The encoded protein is CATALAGGRNEQFF.

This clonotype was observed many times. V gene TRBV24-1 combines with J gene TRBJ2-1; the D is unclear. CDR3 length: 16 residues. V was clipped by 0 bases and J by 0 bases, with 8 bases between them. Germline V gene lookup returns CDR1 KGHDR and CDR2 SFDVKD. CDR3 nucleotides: TGTGCCACCAGTGATTTGAGCGTGAGCTCCTACAATGAGCAGTTCTTC. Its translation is CATSDLSVSSYNEQFF.

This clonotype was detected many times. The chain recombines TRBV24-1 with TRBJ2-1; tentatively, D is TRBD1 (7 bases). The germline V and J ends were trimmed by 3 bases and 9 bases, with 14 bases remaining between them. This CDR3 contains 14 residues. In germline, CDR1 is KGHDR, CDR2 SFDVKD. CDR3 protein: CATSDPQGGGEQFF. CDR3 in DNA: TGTGCCACCAGTGATCCCCAGGGGGGTGGTGAGCAGTTCTTC.

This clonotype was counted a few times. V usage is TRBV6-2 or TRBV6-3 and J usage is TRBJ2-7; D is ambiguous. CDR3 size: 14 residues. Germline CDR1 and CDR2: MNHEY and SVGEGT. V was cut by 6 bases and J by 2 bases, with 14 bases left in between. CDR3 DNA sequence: TGTGCCAGCAGCCGCCCCACCGGACCCTACGAGCAGTACTTC. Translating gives CASSRPTGPYEQYF.

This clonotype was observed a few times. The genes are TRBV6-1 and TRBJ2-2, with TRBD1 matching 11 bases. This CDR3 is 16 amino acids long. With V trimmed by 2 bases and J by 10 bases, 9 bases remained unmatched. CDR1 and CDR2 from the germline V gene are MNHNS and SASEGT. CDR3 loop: CASSEMPGQGATELFF. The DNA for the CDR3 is TGTGCCAGCAGTGAAATGCCCGGACAGGGGGCGACGGAGCTGTTTTTT.

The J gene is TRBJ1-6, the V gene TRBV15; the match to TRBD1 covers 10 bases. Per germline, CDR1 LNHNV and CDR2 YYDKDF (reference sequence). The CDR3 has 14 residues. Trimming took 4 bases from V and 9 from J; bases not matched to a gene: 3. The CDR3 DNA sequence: TGTGCCACCAGCAAAGGGACAGGGGCTTCACCCCTCCACTTT. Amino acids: CATSKGTGASPLHF.

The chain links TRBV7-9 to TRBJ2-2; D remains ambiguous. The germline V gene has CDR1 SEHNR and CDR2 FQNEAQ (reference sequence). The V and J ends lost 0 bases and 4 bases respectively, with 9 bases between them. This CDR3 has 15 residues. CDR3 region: CASSLARTSTGELFF. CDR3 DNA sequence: TGTGCCAGCAGCTTAGCAAGGACGAGCACCGGGGAGCTGTTTTTT.

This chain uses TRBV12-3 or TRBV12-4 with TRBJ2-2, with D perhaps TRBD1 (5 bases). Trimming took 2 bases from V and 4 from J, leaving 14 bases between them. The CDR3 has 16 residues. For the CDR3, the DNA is TGTGCCAGCAGTTTACCCTTGACAGCCCGCACCGGGGAGCTGTTTTTT. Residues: CASSLPLTARTGELFF.

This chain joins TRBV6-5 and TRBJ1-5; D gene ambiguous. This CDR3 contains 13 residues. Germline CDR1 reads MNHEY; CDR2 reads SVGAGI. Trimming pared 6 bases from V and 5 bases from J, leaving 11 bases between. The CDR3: CASSTGLDQPQHF. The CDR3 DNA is TGTGCCAGCAGCACGGGCCTCGATCAGCCCCAGCATTTT.

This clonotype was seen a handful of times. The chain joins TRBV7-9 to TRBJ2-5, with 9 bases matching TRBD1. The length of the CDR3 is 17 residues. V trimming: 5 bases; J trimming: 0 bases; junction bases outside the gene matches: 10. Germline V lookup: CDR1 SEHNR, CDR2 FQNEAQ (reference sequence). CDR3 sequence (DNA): TGTGCCAGCAGCCTGGAGCCCGGGACAGGGCACCAAGAGACCCAGTACTTC. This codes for CASSLEPGTGHQETQYF.

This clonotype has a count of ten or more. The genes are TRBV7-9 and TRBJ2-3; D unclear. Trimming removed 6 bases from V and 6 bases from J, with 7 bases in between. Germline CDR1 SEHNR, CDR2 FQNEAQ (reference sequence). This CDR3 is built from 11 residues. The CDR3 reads CASSSVDTQYF. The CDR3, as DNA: TGTGCCAGCAGTTCGGTGGATACGCAGTATTTT.

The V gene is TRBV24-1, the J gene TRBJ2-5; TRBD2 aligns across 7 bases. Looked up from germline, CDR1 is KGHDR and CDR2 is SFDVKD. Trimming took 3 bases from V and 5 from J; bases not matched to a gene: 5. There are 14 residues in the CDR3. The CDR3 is CATSDTGGGETQYF. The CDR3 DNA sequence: TGTGCCACCAGTGATACTGGGGGAGGGGAGACCCAGTACTTC.

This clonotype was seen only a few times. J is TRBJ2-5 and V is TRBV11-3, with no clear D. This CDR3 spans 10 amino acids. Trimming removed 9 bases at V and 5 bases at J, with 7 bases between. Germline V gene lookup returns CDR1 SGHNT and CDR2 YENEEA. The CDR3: CASLRETQYF. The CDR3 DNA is TGTGCCAGTCTTAGGGAGACCCAGTACTTC. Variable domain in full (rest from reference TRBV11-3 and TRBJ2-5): EAGVVQSPRYKIIEKKQPVAFWCNPISGHNTLYWYLQNLGQGPELLIRYENEEAVDDSQLPKDRFSAERLKGVDSTLKIQPAELGDSAVYLCASLRETQYFGPGTRLLVL.

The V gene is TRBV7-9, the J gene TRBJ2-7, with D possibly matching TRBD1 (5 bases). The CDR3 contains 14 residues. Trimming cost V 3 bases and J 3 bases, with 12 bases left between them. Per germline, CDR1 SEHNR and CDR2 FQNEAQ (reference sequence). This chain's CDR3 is CASSLDNGLYEQYF. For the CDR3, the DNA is TGTGCCAGCAGCTTGGACAACGGGCTCTACGAGCAGTACTTC.

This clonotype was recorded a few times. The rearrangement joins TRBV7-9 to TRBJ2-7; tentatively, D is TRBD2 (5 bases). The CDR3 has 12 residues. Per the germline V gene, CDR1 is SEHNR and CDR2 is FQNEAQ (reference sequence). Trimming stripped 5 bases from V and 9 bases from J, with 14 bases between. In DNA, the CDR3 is TGTGCCAGCAGCAAACCGCGGGTCGGGCAGTACTTC. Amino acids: CASSKPRVGQYF.

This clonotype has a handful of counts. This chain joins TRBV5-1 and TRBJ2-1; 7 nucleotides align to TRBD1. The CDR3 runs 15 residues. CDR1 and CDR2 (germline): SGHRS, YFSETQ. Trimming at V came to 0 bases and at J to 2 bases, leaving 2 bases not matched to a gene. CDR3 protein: CASSLETGTYNEQFF. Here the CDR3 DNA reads TGCGCCAGCAGCTTGGAGACAGGGACCTACAATGAGCAGTTCTTC.

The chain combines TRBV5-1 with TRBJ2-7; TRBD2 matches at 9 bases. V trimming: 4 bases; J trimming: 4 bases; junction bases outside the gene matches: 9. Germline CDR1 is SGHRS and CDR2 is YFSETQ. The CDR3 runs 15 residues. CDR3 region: CASSELAGAWYEQYF. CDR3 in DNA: TGCGCCAGCAGCGAATTAGCGGGAGCCTGGTACGAGCAGTACTTC.

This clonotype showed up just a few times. Written as DNA, the CDR3 is TGTGCTATACGGGACGACACAGATACGCAGTATTTT. Amino acid sequence: CAIRDDTDTQYF. The chain employs TRBV5-5 and TRBJ2-3, with D tentatively TRBD1 or TRBD2 (5 bases each). There are 12 residues in the CDR3. Germline V gives CDR1 SGHKS, CDR2 YYEKEE (reference sequence).